Only a few counts were recorded for the clone carrying this T cell receptor (beta chain). Antigen specificity is unknown. The junction shows a germline mismatch at one end, possibly a read error. For the second PCR, which ran for about 7 to 11 cycles, a sample-barcoded 5' primer and a J-beta primer mix were used. Via MiXCR, TCRdb re-called the 5' RACE reads, giving one row per CDR3 protein. The table lists more than 650,000 distinct CDR3 sequences, around a fifth of them singletons, with roughly 22% in the top ten. This sample was taken from a study of blood T cells in healthy people across ages. Study-wide findings and caveats: Strong correlation existed between TCR beta diversity and naive T cell percentage.

CDR1 is LGHNA and CDR2 is YNFKEQ in the germline V gene. The length of the CDR3 is 14 residues. The chain combines TRBV4-2 with TRBJ2-7; maybe TRBD2 (5 bases). Sequences were obtained from blood. This TCR derives from a man between 65 and 85 years old in good health. The CDR3 sequence is CASSGGGSSYEQHF. DNA for the CDR3: TGTGCCAGCAGCGGAGGCGGAAGCTCCTACGAGCAGCACTTC.